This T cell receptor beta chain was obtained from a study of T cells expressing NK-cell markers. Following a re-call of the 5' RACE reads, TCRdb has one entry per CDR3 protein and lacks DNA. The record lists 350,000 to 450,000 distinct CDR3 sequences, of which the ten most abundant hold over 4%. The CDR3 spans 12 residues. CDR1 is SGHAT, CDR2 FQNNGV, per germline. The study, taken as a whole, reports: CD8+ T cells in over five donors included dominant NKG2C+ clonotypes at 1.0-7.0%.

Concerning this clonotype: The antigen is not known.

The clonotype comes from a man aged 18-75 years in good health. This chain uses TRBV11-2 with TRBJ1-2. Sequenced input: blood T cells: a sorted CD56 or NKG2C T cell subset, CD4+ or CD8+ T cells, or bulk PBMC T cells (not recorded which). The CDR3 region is CASSLGGGENTF. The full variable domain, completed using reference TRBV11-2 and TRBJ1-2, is EAGVAQSPRYKIIEKRQSVAFWCNPISGHATLYWYQQILGQGPKLLIQFQNNGVVDDSQLPKDRFSAERLKGVDSTLKIQPAKLEDSAVYLCASSLGGGENTFGSGTRLTVV.